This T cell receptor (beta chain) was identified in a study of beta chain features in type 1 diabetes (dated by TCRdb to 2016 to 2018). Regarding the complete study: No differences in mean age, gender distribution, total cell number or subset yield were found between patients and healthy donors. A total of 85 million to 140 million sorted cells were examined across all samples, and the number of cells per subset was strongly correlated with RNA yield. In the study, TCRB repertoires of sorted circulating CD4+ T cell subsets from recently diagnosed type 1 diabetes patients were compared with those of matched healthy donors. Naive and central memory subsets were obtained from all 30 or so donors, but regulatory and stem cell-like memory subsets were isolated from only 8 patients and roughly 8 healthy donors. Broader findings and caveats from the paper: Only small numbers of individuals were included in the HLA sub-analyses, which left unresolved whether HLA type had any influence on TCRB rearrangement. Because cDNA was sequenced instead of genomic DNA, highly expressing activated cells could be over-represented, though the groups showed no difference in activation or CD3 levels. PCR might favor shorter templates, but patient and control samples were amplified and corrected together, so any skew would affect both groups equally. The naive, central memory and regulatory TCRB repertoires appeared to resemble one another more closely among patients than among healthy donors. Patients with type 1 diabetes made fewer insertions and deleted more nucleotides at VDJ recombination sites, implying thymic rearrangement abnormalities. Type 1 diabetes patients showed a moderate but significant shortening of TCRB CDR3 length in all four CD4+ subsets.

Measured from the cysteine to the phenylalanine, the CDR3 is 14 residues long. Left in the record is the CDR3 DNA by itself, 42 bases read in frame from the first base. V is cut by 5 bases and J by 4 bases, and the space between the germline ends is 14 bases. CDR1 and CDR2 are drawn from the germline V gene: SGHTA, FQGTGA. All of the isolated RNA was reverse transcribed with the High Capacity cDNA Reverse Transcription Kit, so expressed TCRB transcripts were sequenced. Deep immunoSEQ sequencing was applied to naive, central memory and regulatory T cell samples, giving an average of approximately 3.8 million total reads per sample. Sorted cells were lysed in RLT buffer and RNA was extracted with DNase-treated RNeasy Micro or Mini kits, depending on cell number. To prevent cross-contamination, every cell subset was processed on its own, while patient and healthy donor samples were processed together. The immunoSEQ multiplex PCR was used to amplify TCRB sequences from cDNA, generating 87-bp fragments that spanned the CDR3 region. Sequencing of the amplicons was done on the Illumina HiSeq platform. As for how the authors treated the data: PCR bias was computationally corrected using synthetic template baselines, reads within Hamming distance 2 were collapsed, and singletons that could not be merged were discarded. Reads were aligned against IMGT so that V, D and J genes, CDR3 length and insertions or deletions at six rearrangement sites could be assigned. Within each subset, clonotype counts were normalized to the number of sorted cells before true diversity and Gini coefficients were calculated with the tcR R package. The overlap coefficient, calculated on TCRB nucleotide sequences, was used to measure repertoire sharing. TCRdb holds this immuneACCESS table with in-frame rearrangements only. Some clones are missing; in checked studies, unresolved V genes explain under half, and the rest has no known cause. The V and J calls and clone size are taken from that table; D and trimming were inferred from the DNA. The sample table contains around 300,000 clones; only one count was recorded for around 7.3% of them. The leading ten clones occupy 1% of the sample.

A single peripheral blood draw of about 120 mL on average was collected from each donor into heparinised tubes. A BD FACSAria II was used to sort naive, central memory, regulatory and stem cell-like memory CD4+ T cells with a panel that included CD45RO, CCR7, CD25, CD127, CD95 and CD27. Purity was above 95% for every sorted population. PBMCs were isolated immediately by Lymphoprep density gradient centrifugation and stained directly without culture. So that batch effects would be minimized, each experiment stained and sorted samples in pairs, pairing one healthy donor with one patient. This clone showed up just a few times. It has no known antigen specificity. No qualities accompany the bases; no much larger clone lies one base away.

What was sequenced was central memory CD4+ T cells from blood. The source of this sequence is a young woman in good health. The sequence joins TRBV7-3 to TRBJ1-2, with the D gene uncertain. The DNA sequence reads TGTGCCAGCAGCCCCAAGGGCCAGTCCTATGGCTACACCTTC. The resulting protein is CASSPKGQSYGYTF.